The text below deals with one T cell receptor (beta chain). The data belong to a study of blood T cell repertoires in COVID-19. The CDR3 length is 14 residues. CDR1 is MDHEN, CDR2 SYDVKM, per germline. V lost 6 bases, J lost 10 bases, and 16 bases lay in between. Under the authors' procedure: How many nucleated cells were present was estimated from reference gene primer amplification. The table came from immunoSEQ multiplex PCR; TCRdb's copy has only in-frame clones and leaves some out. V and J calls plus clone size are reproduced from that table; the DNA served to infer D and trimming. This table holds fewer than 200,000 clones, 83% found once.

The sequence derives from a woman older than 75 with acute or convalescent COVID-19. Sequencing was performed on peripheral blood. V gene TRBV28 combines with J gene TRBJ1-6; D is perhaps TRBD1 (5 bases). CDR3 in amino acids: CASRPTPGGSPLHF. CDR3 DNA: TGTGCCAGCAGGCCCACTCCCGGGGGGTCACCCCTCCACTTT.